These 18 T cell receptor beta chains originate from one sample sequenced in a study of blood T cell repertoires in COVID-19 (dated by TCRdb to about 2020). Receptor libraries were prepared by the immunoSEQ multiplex PCR assay. TCRdb carries this immuneACCESS record with in-frame sequences only. Its versions omit some clonotypes, under half of them owing to an unresolved V gene in the studies checked, with the rest unexplained. The sample records more than 70,000 clones, 80% to 90% of which are singletons. 1.2% of the sample is held by the ten biggest clonotypes. The specimen sequenced was peripheral blood. Receptor source: a man older than 75 with active or convalescent COVID-19.

The CDR3 region is CASTKVGGVVNSPLHF. The DNA for the CDR3 is TGTGCCAGCACCAAAGTGGGGGGGGTAGTCAATTCACCCCTCCACTTT. The chain links TRBV28 to TRBJ1-6, with a possible D match to TRBD1 (5 bases). The CDR3 runs to 16 residues. Trimming shortened V by 7 bases and J by 7 bases, and 20 bases separated the two germline ends. CDR1 is MDHEN and CDR2 is SYDVKM in the germline V gene. Drawing the rest from reference TRBV28 and TRBJ1-6, the complete variable domain is DVKVTQSSRYLVKRTGEKVFLECVQDMDHENMFWYRQDPGLGLRLIYFSYDVKMKEKGDIPEGYSVSREKKERFSLILESASTNQTSMYLCASTKVGGVVNSPLHFGNGTRLTVT.

CDR3 sequence: CASSSNGLNTEAFF. CDR3 nucleotides: TGTGCCAGTAGTTCGAACGGGTTGAACACTGAAGCTTTCTTT. The J gene is TRBJ1-1, the V gene TRBV19; unclear D gene. Looked up from germline, CDR1 is LNHDA and CDR2 is SQIVND (reference sequence). Trimming removed 5 bases from V and 0 bases from J, with 10 bases in between. The CDR3 loop spans 14 amino acids.

This chain links TRBV28 with TRBJ2-7, with TRBD2 identical over 7 bases. Germline V CDR1 and CDR2: MDHEN, SYDVKM. V lost 2 bases, J lost 0 bases, and 7 bases stayed unmatched. The CDR3 loop spans 16 amino acids. CDR3 amino acids: CASSLAGVNPSYEQYF. CDR3 DNA: TGTGCCAGCAGTTTAGCGGGAGTGAACCCCTCCTACGAGCAGTACTTC.

In the case of this clone: This sample includes further DNA sequences coding for the same CDR3. This chain connects TRBV5-1 to TRBJ2-5, with 8 nucleotides matching TRBD2. Trimming took 0 bases from V and 1 from J; bases not matched to a gene: 2. Germline-derived CDR1 and CDR2 are SGHRS and YFSETQ. This CDR3 has 15 residues. Here the CDR3 DNA reads TGCGCCAGCAGCTTGGGCGGGGGGACCCAAGAGACCCAGTACTTC. Its translation is CASSLGGGTQETQYF.

This chain joins TRBV24-1 and TRBJ2-5, with 8 bases that match TRBD1. Germline V gene lookup returns CDR1 KGHDR and CDR2 SFDVKD. Losses at the gene ends were 3 bases for V and 4 bases for J; bases not matched to a gene: 9. This CDR3 is built from 16 residues. The CDR3 DNA follows: TGTGCCACCAGTGATCCCGCCTTCGACAGGGGAGAGACCCAGTACTTC. This sequence encodes CATSDPAFDRGETQYF.

The rearrangement joins TRBV18 to TRBJ1-1; possible D gene TRBD1, 6 bases. Germline V gives CDR1 KGHSH, CDR2 LQKENI. The ends were cut back, 4 bases at V and 8 bases at J, with 17 bases in the middle. The length of the CDR3 is 14 residues. CDR3 in amino acids: CASSHEKGEVEAFF. The DNA for the CDR3 is TGTGCCAGCTCACACGAAAAGGGGGAAGTGGAAGCTTTCTTT.

This clone occurred a few times. The chain has TRBV7-9 and TRBJ1-2, with no clear D. Trimming stripped 3 bases from V and 6 bases from J, with 14 bases between. Per the germline V gene, CDR1 is SEHNR and CDR2 is FQNEAQ (reference sequence). This CDR3 is built from 14 residues. DNA for the CDR3: TGTGCCAGCAGCTTCGCGGGGATGTTAAATGGCTACACCTTC. Translating gives CASSFAGMLNGYTF.

The chain recombines TRBV5-1 with TRBJ2-7; D may be TRBD1 (5 bases). V was trimmed by 0 bases and J by 1 base, leaving 11 bases between them. CDR3 length equals 15 residues. CDR1 is SGHRS, CDR2 YFSETQ, per germline. CDR3 DNA: TGCGCCAGCAGCTTGGGACAGAACCCTTCCTACGAGCAGTACTTC. Translating gives CASSLGQNPSYEQYF.

This clone was recorded a few times. The chain carries TRBV19 and TRBJ2-1; 7 bases align to TRBD2. The ends lost 6 bases at V and 2 bases at J; junction bases unmatched: 1. Germline CDR1 reads LNHDA; CDR2 reads SQIVND (reference sequence). The CDR3 contains 13 residues. The CDR3: CASRAGAYNEQFF. CDR3 coding DNA: TGTGCCAGTAGGGCGGGAGCCTACAATGAGCAGTTCTTC. Together with reference TRBV19 and TRBJ2-1, the CDR3 gives the full variable domain: DGGITQSPKYLFRKEGQNVTLSCEQNLNHDAMYWYRQDPGQGLRLIYYSQIVNDFQKGDIAEGYSVSREKKESFPLTVTSAQKNPTAFYLCASRAGAYNEQFFGPGTRLTVL.

V gene TRBV5-1 combines with J gene TRBJ2-5; 7 bases agree with TRBD1. The trim removed 0 bases at V and 5 bases at J, leaving 4 bases unmatched. This CDR3 is 14 amino acids long. Germline lookup yields CDR1 SGHRS and CDR2 YFSETQ. The CDR3 DNA sequence: TGCGCCAGCAGCTTGGAGGGGGCAGCGGAGACCCAGTACTTC. Residues: CASSLEGAAETQYF. Combining the CDR3 with reference TRBV5-1 and TRBJ2-5 gives the whole variable domain KAGVTQTPRYLIKTRGQQVTLSCSPISGHRSVSWYQQTPGQGLQFLFEYFSETQRNKGNFPGRFSGRQFSNSRSEMNVSTLELGDSALYLCASSLEGAAETQYFGPGTRLLVL.

The rearrangement joins TRBV7-2 to TRBJ2-5; 12 nucleotides align to TRBD1. Germline CDR1 reads SGHTA; CDR2 reads FQGNSA. The V segment lost 4 bases and the J segment 4 bases; nucleotides outside the gene matches: 7. The CDR3 has 16 amino acids. The CDR3 DNA is TGTGCCAGCAGCTCCCGGGACAGGGGGCCGGGAGAGACCCAGTACTTC. This encodes CASSSRDRGPGETQYF.

This chain joins TRBV30 and TRBJ1-1, with TRBD1 matching over 8 bases. The V and J ends lost 4 bases and 5 bases, in that order; junction bases with no gene match: 9. In germline, CDR1 is GTSNPN, CDR2 SVGIG (reference sequence). The length of the CDR3 is 14 residues. The chain's CDR3 is CAWNTYRGGTEAFF. In DNA, the CDR3 is TGTGCCTGGAACACGTACAGGGGGGGGACTGAAGCTTTCTTT.

The J gene is TRBJ2-3, the V gene TRBV3-1 (or the pseudogene TRBV3-2); 12 nucleotides align to TRBD2. The J segment lost 1 base and the V segment lost 1 base, leaving 0 bases of the junction unmatched. The CDR3 has 16 amino acids. Germline V gene sequence: CDR1 LGHDT, CDR2 YNNKEL (reference sequence). CDR3 nucleotide sequence: TGTGCCAGCAGCCAAGGACTAGCGGGAGGCACAGATACGCAGTATTTT. It is translated as CASSQGLAGGTDTQYF.

This clone appeared once. J is TRBJ2-1 and V is TRBV28; a possible D gene is TRBD2 (5 bases). The CDR3 has 15 residues. The germline gives CDR1 MDHEN, CDR2 SYDVKM. The V end lost 4 bases, the J end lost 3 bases, and 13 bases lay between the germline ends. The CDR3 DNA is TGTGCCAGCAGTTCACCCACTAGTTACTACAATGAGCAGTTCTTC. This codes for CASSSPTSYYNEQFF.

The chain has TRBV7-8 and TRBJ1-5; D not certain. From germline, CDR1 is SGHVS and CDR2 FQNEAQ. The V end was cut by 3 bases, the J end by 6 bases, with 9 bases between. This CDR3 is built from 13 residues. The CDR3 region is CASSLPLGQPQHF. In DNA, the CDR3 is TGTGCCAGCAGCTTGCCCCTCGGTCAGCCCCAGCATTTT.

The J gene is TRBJ1-2, the V gene TRBV9; possible D gene TRBD1, 6 bases. CDR3 length equals 15 residues. Trimming pared 3 bases from V and 1 base from J, leaving 13 bases between. Germline V lookup: CDR1 SGDLS, CDR2 YYNGEE. CDR3 in amino acids: CASSATDRLNYGYTF. The CDR3, as DNA: TGTGCCAGCAGCGCCACCGACAGGCTTAACTATGGCTACACCTTC.

This sequence joins TRBV25-1 and TRBJ2-7, with TRBD2 identical over 8 bases. This CDR3 spans 14 amino acids. V lost 6 bases to trimming and J lost 5 bases; unmatched junction nucleotides: 9. The V gene's germline CDR1 is MGHDK and CDR2 SYGVNS. Here the CDR3 DNA reads TGTGCCAGCAGCCACTCCGGGGGGGAGCACGAGCAGTACTTC. Translation: CASSHSGGEHEQYF.

Only one count was recorded for this clone. This chain links TRBV5-4 with TRBJ2-5; 9 nucleotides line up with TRBD1. Germline V gene sequence: CDR1 SGHNT, CDR2 YYREEE (reference sequence). The CDR3 runs to 14 residues. V gave up 1 base and J gave up 3 bases; unmatched junction bases: 1. CDR3 coding DNA: TGTGCCAGCAGCTTGTGGGACAGGGAAGAGACCCAGTACTTC. Translating gives CASSLWDREETQYF.